This TCR beta chain was captured in a study of identical twins. TCRdb re-derived calls from the 5' RACE reads in MiXCR, one entry per CDR3 protein. The table has some 730,000 distinct CDR3 sequences, 15% to 20% seen once. CDR3 size: 15 residues. Trimming removed 6 bases from V and 3 bases from J; junction bases left unmatched: 11. In germline, CDR1 is MNHNS, CDR2 SASEGT. These same records also appear under a second study, on T cells expressing NK-cell markers. Turning to that study: Sorted CD3+CD56+NKG2C+, CD3+CD56+NKG2C- and CD3+CD56-NKG2C+ T cells provided the TCR beta repertoires. Serological testing identified seven of the eight sequenced donors as HCMV-seropositive and one as seronegative.

The rearrangement links TRBV6-1 to TRBJ2-7; 7 positions match TRBD1. The sample consisted of PBMCs. The clonotype originates from a woman aged 18 to 35 in good health. DNA for the CDR3: TGTGCCAGCAGGACAACGACAGGGAGTAACTACGAGCAGTACTTC. This codes for CASRTTTGSNYEQYF.